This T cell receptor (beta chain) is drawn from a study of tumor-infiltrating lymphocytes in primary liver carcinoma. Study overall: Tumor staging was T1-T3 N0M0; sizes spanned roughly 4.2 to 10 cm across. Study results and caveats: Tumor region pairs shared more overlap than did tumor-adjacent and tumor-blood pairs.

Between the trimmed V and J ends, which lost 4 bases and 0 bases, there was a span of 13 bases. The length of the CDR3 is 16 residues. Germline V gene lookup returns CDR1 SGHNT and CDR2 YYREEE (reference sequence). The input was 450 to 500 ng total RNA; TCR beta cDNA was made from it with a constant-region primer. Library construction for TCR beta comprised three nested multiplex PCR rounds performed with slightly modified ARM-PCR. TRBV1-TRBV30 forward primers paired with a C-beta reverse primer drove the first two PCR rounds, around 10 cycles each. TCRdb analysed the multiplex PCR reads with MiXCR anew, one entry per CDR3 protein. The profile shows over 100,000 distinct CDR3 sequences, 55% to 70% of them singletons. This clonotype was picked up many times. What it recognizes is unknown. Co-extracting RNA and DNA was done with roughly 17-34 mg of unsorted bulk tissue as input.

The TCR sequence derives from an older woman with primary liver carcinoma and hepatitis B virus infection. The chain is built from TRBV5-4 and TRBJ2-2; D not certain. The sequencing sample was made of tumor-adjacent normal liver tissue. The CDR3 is CASSDLEIANTGELFF. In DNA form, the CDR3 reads TGTGCCAGCAGCGACTTAGAAATTGCGAACACCGGGGAGCTGTTTTTT.